This T cell receptor (beta chain) was identified during a study of identical twins. The cDNA had a unique molecular identifier and a template-switch universal primer site. Each CDR3 protein is one row after TCRdb ran MiXCR on the 5' RACE reads. The data show approximately 220,000 distinct CDR3 sequences, around 8% seen once. V shed 6 bases and J 4 bases; nucleotides not matched to a gene: 6. The germline gives CDR1 MNHEY, CDR2 SVGEGT. This CDR3 region has 14 residues. Findings of the study overall: Within cord blood, abundant beta clonotypes carried fewer insertions, but memory repertoires showed no such trend.

This clonotype occurred a few times. The antigen is not known. All donors comprised healthy Caucasians. The same sample was also studied in work on yellow fever vaccine responses in identical twins.

The chain joins TRBV6-2 or TRBV6-3 to TRBJ1-5; 7 nucleotides match TRBD1. This TCR came from a woman in her late teens or twenties in good health. What was sequenced was memory (CD45RO+) T cells sorted from blood. CDR3 bases: TGTGCCAGCAGGCCCGGACAGGAGAATCAGCCCCAGCATTTT. Amino acids: CASRPGQENQPQHF.